This T cell receptor (beta chain) stems from a study of T cells in Graves' hyperthyroidism and ophthalmopathy. As for the study in general: The initial diagnosis was the point when peripheral blood was collected, ahead of any treatment. Findings and caveats of the study: Onset of ophthalmopathy came a median roughly 6.4 months after the model predicted it.

This clonotype was detected ten times or more. Its antigen remains unknown. TCR beta CDR3 regions were amplified from RNA. HTBI primers were employed in a first-round RT-PCR of the TCR CDR3. One entry per CDR3 protein, called by TCRdb with MiXCR from the multiplex PCR reads. Of about 360,000 distinct CDR3 sequences in the sample, approximately 13% were seen once. CDR1 and CDR2 from the germline V gene are MDHEN and SYDVKM. The CDR3 runs 16 residues. V lost 6 bases to trimming and J lost 3 bases, with 17 bases between them. Sequenced material: blood. This chain uses TRBV28 with TRBJ2-2; D is undetermined. This clonotype was sampled from a woman aged 18-29 years with Graves' hyperthyroidism. The CDR3 is CASSHIGRADTGELFF. The CDR3, as DNA: TGTGCCAGCAGCCACATCGGACGGGCGGACACCGGGGAGCTGTTTTTT.